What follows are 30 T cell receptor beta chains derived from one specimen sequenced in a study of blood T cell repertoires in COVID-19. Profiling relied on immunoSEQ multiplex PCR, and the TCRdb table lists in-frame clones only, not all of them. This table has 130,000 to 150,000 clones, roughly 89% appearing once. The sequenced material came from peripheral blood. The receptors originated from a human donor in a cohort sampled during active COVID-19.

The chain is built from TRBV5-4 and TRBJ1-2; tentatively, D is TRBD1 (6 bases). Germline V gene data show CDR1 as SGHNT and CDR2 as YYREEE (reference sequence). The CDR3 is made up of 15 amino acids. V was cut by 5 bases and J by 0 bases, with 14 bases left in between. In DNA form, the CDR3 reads TGTGCCAGCAGACGAGGACAGCCTGCTAACTATGGCTACACCTTC. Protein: CASRRGQPANYGYTF.

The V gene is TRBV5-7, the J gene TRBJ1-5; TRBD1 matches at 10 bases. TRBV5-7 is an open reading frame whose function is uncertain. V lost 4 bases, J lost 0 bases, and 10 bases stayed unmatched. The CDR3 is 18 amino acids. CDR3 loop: CASSITGTGAYSNQPQHF. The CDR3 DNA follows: TGTGCCAGCAGCATAACCGGGACAGGGGCTTATAGCAATCAGCCCCAGCATTTT.

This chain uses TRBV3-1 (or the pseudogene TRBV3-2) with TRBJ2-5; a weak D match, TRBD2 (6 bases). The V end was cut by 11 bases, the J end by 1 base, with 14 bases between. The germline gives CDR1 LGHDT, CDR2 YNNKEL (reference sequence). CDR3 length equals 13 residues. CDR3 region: CASGVGGQETQYF. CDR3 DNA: TGTGCCTCCGGAGTGGGGGGCCAAGAGACCCAGTACTTC.

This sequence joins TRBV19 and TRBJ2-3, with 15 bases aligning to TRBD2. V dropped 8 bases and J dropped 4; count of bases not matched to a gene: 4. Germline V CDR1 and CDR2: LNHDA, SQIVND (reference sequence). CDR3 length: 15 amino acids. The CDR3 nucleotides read TGTGCCAGTGGACTAGCGGGGGGGCTGGCAGATACGCAGTATTTT. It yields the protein CASGLAGGLADTQYF.

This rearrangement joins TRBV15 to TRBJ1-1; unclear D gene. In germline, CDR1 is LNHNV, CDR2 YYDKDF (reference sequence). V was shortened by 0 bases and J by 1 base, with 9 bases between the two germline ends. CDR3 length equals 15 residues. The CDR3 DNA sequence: TGTGCCACCAGCAGAGATGGGAGTGCGAACACTGAAGCTTTCTTT. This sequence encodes CATSRDGSANTEAFF.

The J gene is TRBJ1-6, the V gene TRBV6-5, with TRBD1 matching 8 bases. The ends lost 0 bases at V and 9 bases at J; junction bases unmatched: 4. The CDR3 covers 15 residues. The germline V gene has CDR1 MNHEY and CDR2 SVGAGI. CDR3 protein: CASSYSQGAGSPLHF. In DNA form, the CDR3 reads TGTGCCAGCAGTTACTCCCAGGGGGCAGGTTCACCCCTCCACTTT.

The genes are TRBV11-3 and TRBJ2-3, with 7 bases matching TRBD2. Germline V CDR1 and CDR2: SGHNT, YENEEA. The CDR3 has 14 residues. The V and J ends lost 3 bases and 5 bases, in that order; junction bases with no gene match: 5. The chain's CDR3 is CASSFGGGEDTQYF. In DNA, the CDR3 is TGTGCCAGCAGCTTTGGGGGGGGAGAAGATACGCAGTATTTT. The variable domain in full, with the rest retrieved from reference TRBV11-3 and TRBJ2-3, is EAGVVQSPRYKIIEKKQPVAFWCNPISGHNTLYWYLQNLGQGPELLIRYENEEAVDDSQLPKDRFSAERLKGVDSTLKIQPAELGDSAVYLCASSFGGGEDTQYFGPGTRLTVL.

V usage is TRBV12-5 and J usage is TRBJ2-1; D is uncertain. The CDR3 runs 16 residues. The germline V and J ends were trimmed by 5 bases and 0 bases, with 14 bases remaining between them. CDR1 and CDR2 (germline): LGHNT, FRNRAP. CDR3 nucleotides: TGTGCTAGTGGTCTTACAGTCCCGAGCTCCTACAATGAGCAGTTCTTC. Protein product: CASGLTVPSSYNEQFF.

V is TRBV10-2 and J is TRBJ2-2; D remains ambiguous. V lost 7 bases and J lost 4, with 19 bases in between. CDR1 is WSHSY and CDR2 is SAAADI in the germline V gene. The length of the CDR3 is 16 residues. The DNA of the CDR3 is TGCGCCAGCACTCCCGGTTGGCGGCAAATCACCGGGGAGCTGTTTTTT. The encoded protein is CASTPGWRQITGELFF.

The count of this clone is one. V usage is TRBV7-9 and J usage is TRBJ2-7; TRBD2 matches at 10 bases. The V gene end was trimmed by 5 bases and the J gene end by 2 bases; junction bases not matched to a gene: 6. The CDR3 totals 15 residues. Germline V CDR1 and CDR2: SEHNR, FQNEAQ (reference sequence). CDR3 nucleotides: TGTGCCAGCAGCCCGGGACTAGCGATGACCTACGAGCAGTACTTC. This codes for CASSPGLAMTYEQYF.

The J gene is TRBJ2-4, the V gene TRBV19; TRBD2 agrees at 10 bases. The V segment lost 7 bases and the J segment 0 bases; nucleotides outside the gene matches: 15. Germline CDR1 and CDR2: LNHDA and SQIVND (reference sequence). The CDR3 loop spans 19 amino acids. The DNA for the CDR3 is TGTGCCAGTACCACCCCGCCCGGACTAGCGGCCTTAGCCAAAAACATTCAGTACTTC. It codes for CASTTPPGLAALAKNIQYF.

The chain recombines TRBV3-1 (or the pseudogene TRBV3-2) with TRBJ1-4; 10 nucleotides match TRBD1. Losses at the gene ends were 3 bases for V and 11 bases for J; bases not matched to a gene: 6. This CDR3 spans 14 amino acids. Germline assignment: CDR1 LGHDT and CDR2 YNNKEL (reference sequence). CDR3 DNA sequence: TGTGCCAGCAGCCAGGGGACAGGGGTTGGGAAACTGTTTTTT. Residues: CASSQGTGVGKLFF.

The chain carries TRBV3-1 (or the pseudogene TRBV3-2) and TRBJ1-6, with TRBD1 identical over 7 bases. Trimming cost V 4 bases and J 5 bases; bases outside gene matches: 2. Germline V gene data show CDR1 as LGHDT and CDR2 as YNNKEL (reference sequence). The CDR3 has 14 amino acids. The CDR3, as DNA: TGTGCCAGCAGCCTAGGACAGGATAATTCACCCCTCCACTTT. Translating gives CASSLGQDNSPLHF.

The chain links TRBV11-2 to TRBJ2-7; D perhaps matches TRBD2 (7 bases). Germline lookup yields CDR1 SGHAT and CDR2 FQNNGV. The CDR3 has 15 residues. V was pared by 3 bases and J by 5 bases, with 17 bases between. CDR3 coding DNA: TGTGCCAGCAGCTTTACCCGAGGGGGGGCCCACGAGCAGTACTTC. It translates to CASSFTRGGAHEQYF.

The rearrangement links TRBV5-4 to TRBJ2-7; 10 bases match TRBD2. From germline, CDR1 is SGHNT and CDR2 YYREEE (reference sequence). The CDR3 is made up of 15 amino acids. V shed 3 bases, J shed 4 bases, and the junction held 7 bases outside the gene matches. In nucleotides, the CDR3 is TGTGCCAGCAGCTCAATAGCGGGGGGACGGTACGAGCAGTACTTC. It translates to CASSSIAGGRYEQYF. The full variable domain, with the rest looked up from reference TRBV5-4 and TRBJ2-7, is ETGVTQSPTHLIKTRGQQVTLRCSSQSGHNTVSWYQQALGQGPQFIFQYYREEENGRGNFPPRFSGLQFPNYSSELNVNALELDDSALYLCASSSIAGGRYEQYFGPGTRLTVT.

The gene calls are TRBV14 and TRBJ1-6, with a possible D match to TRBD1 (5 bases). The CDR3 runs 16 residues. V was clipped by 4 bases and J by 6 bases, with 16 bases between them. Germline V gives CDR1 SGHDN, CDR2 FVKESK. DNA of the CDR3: TGTGCCAGCAGCCTAGGACAAATTCCTACTAATTCACCCCTCCACTTT. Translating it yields CASSLGQIPTNSPLHF.

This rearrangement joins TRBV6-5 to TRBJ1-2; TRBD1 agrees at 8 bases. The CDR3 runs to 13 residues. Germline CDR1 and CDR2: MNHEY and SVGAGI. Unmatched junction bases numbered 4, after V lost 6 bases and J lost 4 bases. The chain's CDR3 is CASRGGQGYGYTF. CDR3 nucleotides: TGTGCCAGCAGGGGCGGACAGGGCTATGGCTACACCTTC.

CDR3 DNA sequence: TGTGCCAGCAGCTTAGTGCGGAGGTCCTACAATGAGCAGTTCTTC. Translation: CASSLVRRSYNEQFF. The chain joins TRBV7-9 to TRBJ2-1; TRBD2 is a possible D gene (5 bases). Germline-derived CDR1 and CDR2 are SEHNR and FQNEAQ (reference sequence). The CDR3 is 15 residues long. V was trimmed by 1 base and J by 1 base, leaving 8 bases between them. The full variable domain, its missing parts supplied by reference TRBV7-9 and TRBJ2-1, is DTGVSQNPRHKITKRGQNVTFRCDPISEHNRLYWYRQTLGQGPEFLTYFQNEAQLEKSRLLSDRFSAERPKGSFSTLEIQRTEQGDSAMYLCASSLVRRSYNEQFFGPGTRLTVL.

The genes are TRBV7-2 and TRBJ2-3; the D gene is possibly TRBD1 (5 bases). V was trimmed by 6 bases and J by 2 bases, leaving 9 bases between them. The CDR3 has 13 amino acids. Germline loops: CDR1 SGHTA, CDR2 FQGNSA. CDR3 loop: CASSWGDTDTQYF. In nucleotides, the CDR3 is TGTGCCAGCAGTTGGGGCGACACAGATACGCAGTATTTT.

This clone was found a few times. In nucleotides, the CDR3 is TGTGCCAGCAGGCCGGACAGCTCCAATCAGCCCCAGCATTTT. Its translation: CASRPDSSNQPQHF. This chain connects TRBV27 to TRBJ1-5, with D perhaps matching TRBD1 (6 bases). This CDR3 has 14 amino acids. Germline CDR1 MNHEY, CDR2 SMNVEV (reference sequence). Trimming left V 6 bases short and J 3 bases short, with 12 bases between.

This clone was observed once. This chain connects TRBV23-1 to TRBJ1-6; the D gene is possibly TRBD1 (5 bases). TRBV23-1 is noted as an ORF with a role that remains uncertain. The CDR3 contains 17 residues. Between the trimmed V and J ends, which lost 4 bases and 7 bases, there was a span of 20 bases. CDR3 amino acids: CASSPLLLRGENSPLHF. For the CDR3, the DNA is TGCGCCAGCAGTCCTCTCCTTCTCCGGGGGGAGAATTCACCCCTCCACTTT.

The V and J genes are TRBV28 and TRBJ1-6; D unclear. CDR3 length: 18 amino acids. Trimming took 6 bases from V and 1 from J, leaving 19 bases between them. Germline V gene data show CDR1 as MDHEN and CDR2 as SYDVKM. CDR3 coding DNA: TGTGCCAGCAGCCCGAGGACCTTCCCGGGGTCCTATAATTCACCCCTCCACTTT. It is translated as CASSPRTFPGSYNSPLHF.

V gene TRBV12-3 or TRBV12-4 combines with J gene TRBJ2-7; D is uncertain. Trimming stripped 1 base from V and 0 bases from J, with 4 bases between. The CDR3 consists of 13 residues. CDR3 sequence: CASSLDISYEQYF. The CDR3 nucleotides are TGTGCCAGCAGTTTAGACATCTCCTACGAGCAGTACTTC.

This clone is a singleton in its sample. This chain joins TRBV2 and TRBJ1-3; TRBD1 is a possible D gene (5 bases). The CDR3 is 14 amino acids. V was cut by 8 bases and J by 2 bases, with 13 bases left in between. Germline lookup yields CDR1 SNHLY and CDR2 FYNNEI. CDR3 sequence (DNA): TGTGCCAGCGTCGGGAGGGGAGCTGGAAACACCATATATTTT. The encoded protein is CASVGRGAGNTIYF.

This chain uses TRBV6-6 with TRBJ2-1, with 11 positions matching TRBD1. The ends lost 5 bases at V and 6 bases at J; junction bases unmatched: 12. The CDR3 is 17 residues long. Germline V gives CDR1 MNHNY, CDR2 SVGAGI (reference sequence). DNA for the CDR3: TGTGCCAGCAGTCACGGGACAGGGGGTTTCAGGAGCAATGAGCAGTTCTTC. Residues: CASSHGTGGFRSNEQFF.

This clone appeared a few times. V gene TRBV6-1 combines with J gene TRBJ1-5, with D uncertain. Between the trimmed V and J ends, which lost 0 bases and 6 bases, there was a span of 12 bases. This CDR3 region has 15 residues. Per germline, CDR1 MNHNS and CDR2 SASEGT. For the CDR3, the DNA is TGTGCCAGCAGTGAAGCGAGCGACGCGGGTCAGCCCCAGCATTTT. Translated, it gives CASSEASDAGQPQHF.

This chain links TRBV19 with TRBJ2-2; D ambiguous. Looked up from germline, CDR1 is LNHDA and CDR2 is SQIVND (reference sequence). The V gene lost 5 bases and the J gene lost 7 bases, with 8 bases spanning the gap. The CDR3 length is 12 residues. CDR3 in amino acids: CASSALVGELFF. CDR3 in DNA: TGTGCCAGTAGTGCTTTAGTCGGGGAGCTGTTTTTT.

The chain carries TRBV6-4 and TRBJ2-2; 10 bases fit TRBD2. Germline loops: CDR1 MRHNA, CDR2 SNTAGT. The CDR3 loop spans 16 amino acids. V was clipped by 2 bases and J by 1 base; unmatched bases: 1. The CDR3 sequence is CASSDTSGVNTGELFF. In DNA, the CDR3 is TGTGCCAGCAGTGACACTAGCGGGGTGAACACCGGGGAGCTGTTTTTT.

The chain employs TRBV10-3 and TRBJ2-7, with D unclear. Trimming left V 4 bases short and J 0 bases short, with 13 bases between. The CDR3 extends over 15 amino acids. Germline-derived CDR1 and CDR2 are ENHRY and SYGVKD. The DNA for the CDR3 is TGTGCCATCAGTGCATCTCGGTCCCACTCCTACGAGCAGTACTTC. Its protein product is CAISASRSHSYEQYF.

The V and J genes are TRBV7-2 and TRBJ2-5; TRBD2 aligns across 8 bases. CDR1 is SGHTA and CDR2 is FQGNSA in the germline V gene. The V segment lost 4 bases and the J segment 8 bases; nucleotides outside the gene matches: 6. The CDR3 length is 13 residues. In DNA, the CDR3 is TGTGCCAGCAGCTCGGGGGGGCAGGAAACCCAGTACTTC. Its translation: CASSSGGQETQYF.